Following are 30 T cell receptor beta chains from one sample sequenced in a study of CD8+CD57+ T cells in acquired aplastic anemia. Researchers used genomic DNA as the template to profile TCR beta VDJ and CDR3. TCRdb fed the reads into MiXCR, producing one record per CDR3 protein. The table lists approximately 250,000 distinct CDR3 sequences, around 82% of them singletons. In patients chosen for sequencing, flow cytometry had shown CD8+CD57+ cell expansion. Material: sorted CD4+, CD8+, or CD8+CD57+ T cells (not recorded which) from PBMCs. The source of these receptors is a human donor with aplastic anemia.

CDR3 amino acids: CASRPTGGHSGYTF. Written as DNA, the CDR3 is TGTGCCAGCAGACCCACAGGAGGGCATAGTGGCTACACCTTC. The rearrangement links TRBV25-1 to TRBJ1-2; D may be TRBD1 (5 bases). This CDR3 is built from 14 residues. Germline loops: CDR1 MGHDK, CDR2 SYGVNS. V was shortened by 6 bases and J by 7 bases, with 18 bases between the two germline ends.

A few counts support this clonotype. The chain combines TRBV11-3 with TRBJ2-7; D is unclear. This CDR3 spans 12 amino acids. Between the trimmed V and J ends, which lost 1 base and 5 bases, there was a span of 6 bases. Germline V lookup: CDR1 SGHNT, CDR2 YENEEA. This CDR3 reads CASSLVPDEQYF. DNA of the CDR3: TGTGCCAGCAGCTTAGTGCCCGACGAGCAGTACTTC. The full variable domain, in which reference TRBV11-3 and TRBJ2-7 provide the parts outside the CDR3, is EAGVVQSPRYKIIEKKQPVAFWCNPISGHNTLYWYLQNLGQGPELLIRYENEEAVDDSQLPKDRFSAERLKGVDSTLKIQPAELGDSAVYLCASSLVPDEQYFGPGTRLTVT.

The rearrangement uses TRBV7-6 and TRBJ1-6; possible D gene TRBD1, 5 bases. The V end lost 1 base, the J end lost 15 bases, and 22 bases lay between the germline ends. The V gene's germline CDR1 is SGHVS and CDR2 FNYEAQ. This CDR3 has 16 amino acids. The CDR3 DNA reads TGTGCCAGCAGCTTAGGCCACGGGACCAAAGATTCCCACCTCCACTTT. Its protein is CASSLGHGTKDSHLHF.

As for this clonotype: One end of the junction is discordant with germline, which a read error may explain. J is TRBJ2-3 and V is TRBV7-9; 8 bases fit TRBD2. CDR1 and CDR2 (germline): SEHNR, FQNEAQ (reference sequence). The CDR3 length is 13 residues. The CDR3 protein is CASTIRGGDTQAF. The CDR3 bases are TGTGCCAGCACCATCCGGGGGGGGGATACGCAAGCTTTC.

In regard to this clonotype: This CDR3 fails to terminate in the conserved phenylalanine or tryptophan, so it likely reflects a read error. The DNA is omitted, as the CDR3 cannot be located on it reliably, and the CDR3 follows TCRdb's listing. CDR3 sequence reads: CASSIAGASYNEPFFV. This rearrangement joins TRBV19 to TRBJ1-6; the DNA was not used to check the table's D call, TRBD1. Germline V gene sequence: CDR1 LNHDA, CDR2 SQIVND (reference sequence). The CDR3 spans 16 amino acids, including both terminal residues.

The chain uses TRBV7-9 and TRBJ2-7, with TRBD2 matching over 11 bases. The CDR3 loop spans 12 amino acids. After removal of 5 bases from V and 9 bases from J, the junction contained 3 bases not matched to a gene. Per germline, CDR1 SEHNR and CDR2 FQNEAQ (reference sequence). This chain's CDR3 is CASSRLAGSQYF. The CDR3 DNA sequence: TGTGCCAGCAGCCGACTAGCGGGGTCGCAGTACTTC.

The CDR3 region has the DNA TGTGCCAGCAGCCCAACCCACGGGAGAAGAAACCAGTACTTC. Its protein is CASSPTHGRRNQYF. The rearrangement uses TRBV7-2 and TRBJ2-5; a possible D gene is TRBD2 (6 bases). Germline assignment: CDR1 SGHTA and CDR2 FQGNSA. Trimming removed 5 bases from V and 10 bases from J, with 20 bases in between. The CDR3 contains 14 residues.

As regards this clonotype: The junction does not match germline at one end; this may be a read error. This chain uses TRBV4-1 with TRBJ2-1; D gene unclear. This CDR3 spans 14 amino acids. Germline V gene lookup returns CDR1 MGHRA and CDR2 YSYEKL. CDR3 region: CAFLSLTSYNEQFF. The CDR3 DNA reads TGTGCTTTTCTAAGTCTTACCTCCTACAATGAGCAGTTCTTC.

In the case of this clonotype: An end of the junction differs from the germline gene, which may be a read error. The CDR3 here is CASSQEGGKRQDEQFF. In DNA, the CDR3 is TGTGCCAGCAGCCAGGAGGGGGGCAAGCGTCAGGATGAGCAGTTCTTC. The V call is TRBV5-1, the J call TRBJ2-1, with D possibly being TRBD1 or TRBD2 (6 bases each). Germline CDR1 SGHRS, CDR2 YFSETQ. CDR3 length equals 16 residues.

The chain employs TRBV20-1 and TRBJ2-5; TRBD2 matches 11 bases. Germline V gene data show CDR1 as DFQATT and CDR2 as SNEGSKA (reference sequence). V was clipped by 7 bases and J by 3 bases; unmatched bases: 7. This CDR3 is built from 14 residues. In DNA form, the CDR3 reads TGCAGTGTTTGGGCTAGCGGGGGGAAAGAGACCCAGTACTTC. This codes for CSVWASGGKETQYF.

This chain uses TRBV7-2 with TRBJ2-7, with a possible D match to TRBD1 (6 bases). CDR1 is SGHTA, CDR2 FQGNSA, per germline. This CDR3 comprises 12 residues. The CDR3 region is CVSSRTGREQYV. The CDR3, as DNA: TGTGTCAGCAGTCGAACAGGGCGCGAGCAGTACGTC.

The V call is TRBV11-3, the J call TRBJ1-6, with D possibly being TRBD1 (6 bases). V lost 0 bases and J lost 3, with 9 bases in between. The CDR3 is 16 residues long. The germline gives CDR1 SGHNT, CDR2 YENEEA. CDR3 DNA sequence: TGTGCCAGCAGCTTAGATGCGACAGGCTATAATTCACCCCTCCACTTT. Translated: CASSLDATGYNSPLHF.

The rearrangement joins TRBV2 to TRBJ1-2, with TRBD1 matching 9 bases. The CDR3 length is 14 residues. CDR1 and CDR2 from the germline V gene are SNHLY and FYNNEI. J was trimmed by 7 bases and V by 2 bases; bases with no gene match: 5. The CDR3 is CASSERTGVGGYTF. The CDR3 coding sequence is TGTGCCAGCAGTGAACGGACAGGGGTTGGTGGCTACACCTTC.

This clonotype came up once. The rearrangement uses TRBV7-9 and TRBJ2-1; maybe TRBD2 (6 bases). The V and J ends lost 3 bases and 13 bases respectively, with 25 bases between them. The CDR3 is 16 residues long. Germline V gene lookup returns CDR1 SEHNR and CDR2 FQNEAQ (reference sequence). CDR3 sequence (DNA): TGTGCCAGCAGCTTTCATCCAGACGGGAGAGCCGTTGCCCAGTTCTTC. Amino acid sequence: CASSFHPDGRAVAQFF.

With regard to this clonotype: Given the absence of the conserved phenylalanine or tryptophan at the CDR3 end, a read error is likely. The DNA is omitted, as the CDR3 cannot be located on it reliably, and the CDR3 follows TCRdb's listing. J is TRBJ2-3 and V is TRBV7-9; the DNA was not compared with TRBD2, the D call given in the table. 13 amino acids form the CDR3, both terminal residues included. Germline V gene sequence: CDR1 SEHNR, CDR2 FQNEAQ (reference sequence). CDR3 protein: CASSVGHPSYKYY.

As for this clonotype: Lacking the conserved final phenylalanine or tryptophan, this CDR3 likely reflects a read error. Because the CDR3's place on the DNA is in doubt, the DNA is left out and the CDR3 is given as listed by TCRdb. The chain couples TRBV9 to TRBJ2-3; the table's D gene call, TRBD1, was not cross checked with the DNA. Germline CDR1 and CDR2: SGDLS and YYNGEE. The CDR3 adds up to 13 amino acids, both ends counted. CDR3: CASGTGGEELLFV.

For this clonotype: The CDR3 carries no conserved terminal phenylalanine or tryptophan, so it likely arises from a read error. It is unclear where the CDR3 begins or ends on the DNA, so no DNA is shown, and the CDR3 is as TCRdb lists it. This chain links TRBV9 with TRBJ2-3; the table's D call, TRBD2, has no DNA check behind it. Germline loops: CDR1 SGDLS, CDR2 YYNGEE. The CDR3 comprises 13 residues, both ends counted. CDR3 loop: CASSDGLADTENY.

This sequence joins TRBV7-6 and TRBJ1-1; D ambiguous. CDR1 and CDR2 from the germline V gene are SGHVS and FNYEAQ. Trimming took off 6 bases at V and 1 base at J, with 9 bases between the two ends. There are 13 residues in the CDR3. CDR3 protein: CASRVAANTEAFF. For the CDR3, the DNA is TGTGCCAGCAGAGTGGCAGCGAACACTGAAGCTTTCTTT.

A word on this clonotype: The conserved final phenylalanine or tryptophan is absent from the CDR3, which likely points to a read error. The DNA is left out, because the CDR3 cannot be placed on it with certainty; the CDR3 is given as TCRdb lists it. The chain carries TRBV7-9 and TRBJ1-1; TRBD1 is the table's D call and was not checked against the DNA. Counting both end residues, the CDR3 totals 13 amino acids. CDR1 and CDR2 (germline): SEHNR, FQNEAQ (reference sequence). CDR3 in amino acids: CASSDVFSTDALT.

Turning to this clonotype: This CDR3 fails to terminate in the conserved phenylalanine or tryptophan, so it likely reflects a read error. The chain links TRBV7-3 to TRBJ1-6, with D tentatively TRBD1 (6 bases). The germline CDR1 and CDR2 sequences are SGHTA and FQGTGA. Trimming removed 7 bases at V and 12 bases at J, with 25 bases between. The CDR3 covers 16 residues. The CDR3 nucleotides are TGTGCCAGCACAAGACAGGCCAACGCCGTTGAACAACCCCTCCACTCT. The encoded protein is CASTRQANAVEQPLHS.

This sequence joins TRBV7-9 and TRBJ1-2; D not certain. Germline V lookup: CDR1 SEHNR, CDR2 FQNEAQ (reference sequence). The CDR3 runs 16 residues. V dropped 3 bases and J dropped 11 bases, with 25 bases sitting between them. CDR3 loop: CASSFQRSGVGDEYTF. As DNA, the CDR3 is TGTGCCAGCAGCTTTCAGAGAAGCGGGGTGGGCGATGAGTACACCTTC.

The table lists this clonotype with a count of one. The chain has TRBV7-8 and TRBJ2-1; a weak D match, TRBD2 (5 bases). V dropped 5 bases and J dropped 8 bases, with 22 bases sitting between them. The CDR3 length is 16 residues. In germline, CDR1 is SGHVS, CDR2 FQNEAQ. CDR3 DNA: TGTGCCAGCAGCCAGGCGGGCGGTACCGGTAAGCATGAGCAGTTCTTC. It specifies CASSQAGGTGKHEQFF.

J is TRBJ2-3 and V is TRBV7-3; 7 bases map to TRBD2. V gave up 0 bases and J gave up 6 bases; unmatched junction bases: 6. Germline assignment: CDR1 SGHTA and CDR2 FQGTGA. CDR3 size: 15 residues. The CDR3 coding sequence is TGTGCCAGCAGCTTAACTGGCGTAGCGGGTGATACGCAGTATTTT. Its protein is CASSLTGVAGDTQYF.

The CDR3 coding sequence is TGTGCCAGCAGCGTTGGGGCGCGTGTGGAGACCCAGTCTTTCTTT. It codes for CASSVGARVETQSFF. This chain joins TRBV9 and TRBJ1-1; D possibly corresponds to TRBD1 (5 bases). V was shortened by 2 bases and J by 12 bases, with 23 bases between the two germline ends. Germline assignment: CDR1 SGDLS and CDR2 YYNGEE. The CDR3 loop spans 15 amino acids.

The CDR3 nucleotides are TGTGCCAGCAGCTTAGACAATGGGCCCGATACGCAGTATTTT. This gives the protein CASSLDNGPDTQYF. The V call is TRBV7-2, the J call TRBJ2-3, with D unresolved. CDR3 length equals 14 residues. Germline-derived CDR1 and CDR2 are SGHTA and FQGNSA. V was shortened by 1 base and J by 6 bases, with 11 bases between the two germline ends.

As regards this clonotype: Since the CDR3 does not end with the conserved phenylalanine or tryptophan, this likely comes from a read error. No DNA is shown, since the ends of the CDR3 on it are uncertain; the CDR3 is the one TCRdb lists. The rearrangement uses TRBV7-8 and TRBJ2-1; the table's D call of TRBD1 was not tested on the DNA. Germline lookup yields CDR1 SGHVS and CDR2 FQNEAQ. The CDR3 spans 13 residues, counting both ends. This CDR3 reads CASSVHPDGTEFS.

CDR3 sequence (DNA): TGTGCCAGTAGTCCAGGTACAACATCCGAGCAGTACGTC. Translating it yields CASSPGTTSEQYV. The genes are TRBV19 and TRBJ2-7; D is undetermined. Trimming stripped 5 bases from V and 6 bases from J, with 14 bases between. Germline-derived CDR1 and CDR2 are LNHDA and SQIVND (reference sequence). This CDR3 contains 13 residues.

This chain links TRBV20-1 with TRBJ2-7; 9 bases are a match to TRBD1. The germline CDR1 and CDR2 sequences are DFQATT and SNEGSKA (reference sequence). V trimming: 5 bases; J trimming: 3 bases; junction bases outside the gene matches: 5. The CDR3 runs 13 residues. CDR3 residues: CSAPGTGNYEQYF. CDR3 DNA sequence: TGCAGTGCTCCCGGGACAGGGAACTACGAGCAGTACTTC.

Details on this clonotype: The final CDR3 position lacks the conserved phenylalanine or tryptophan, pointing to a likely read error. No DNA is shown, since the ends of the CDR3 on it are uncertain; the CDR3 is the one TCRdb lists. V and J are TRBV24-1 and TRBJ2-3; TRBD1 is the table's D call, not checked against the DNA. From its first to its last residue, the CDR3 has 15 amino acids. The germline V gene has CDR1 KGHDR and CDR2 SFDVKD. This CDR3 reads CATSVRGQSTLSQYL.

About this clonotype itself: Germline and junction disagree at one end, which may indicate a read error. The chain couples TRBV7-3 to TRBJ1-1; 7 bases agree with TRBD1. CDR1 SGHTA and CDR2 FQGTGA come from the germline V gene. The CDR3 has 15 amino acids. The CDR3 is CAYDLAVTGNTEAFF. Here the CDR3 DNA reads TGTGCCTACGACTTAGCGGTGACAGGGAACACTGAAGCCTTCTTT.